The 14 T cell receptor beta chains below come from one sample, sequenced in a study of neurological immune-mediated disorders. TCRdb recomputed calls from the 5' RACE reads with MiXCR, one row per CDR3 protein. Among roughly 48,000 distinct CDR3 sequences listed, more than 20% were seen once. The material sequenced was PBMCs. The receptors were sampled from a woman in her seventies in good health.

This clonotype was recorded many times. V usage is TRBV20-1 and J usage is TRBJ2-1; 11 nucleotides line up with TRBD2. The CDR3 contains 15 residues. Germline CDR1 reads DFQATT; CDR2 reads SNEGSKA (reference sequence). V lost 5 bases and J lost 3; bases outside the gene matches: 6. CDR3 sequence (DNA): TGCAGTGCTTTAGCGGGAGGGATGGTCTACAATGAGCAGTTCTTC. It is translated as CSALAGGMVYNEQFF.

The sample holds many counts of this clonotype. J is TRBJ2-3 and V is TRBV4-1; unclear D gene. CDR1 and CDR2 (germline): MGHRA, YSYEKL. V was pared by 2 bases and J by 1 base, with 10 bases between. The CDR3 sequence is 15 residues long. The CDR3 sequence: CASSQSSLRTDTQYF. CDR3 in DNA: TGCGCCAGCAGCCAATCCTCGCTCCGCACAGATACGCAGTATTTT.

V gene TRBV5-6 combines with J gene TRBJ2-3; D may be TRBD1 (5 bases). CDR3 length: 14 residues. V was shortened by 0 bases and J by 5 bases, with 10 bases between the two germline ends. The germline CDR1 and CDR2 sequences are SGHDT and YYEEEE. This chain's CDR3 is CASSLVGALDTQYF. Written as DNA, the CDR3 is TGTGCCAGCAGCTTGGTAGGGGCCCTAGATACGCAGTATTTT.

This clonotype was recorded only once. The chain combines TRBV7-2 with TRBJ2-1; D remains unclear. Germline V CDR1 and CDR2: SGHTA, FQGNSA. CDR3 length: 15 residues. The V and J ends lost 8 bases and 0 bases respectively, with 14 bases between them. CDR3 protein: CASGYQVSSYNEQFF. CDR3 nucleotides: TGTGCCAGCGGATACCAGGTGAGCTCCTACAATGAGCAGTTCTTC.

This clonotype was counted at least ten times. The rearrangement uses TRBV3-1 and TRBJ2-2, with 8 bases lining up with TRBD2. This CDR3 comprises 14 residues. J was trimmed by 4 bases and V by 5 bases; bases with no gene match: 3. CDR1 is LGHDT and CDR2 is YNNKEL in the germline V gene (reference sequence). For the CDR3, the DNA is TGTGCCAGCAGCGAGCGGGAGCCCACCGGGGAGCTGTTTTTT. This sequence encodes CASSEREPTGELFF.

The V and J genes are TRBV7-2 and TRBJ2-7, with a weak D call TRBD2 (6 bases). There are 17 residues in the CDR3. V was cut by 0 bases and J by 2 bases, with 17 bases left in between. Germline CDR1 SGHTA, CDR2 FQGNSA. CDR3 bases: TGTGCCAGCAGCTTAGCCTCAATAGCTGGAGGGGCCTACGAGCAGTACTTC. Its protein product is CASSLASIAGGAYEQYF.

This clonotype was seen more than once but under ten times. This sequence joins TRBV24-1 and TRBJ2-1; D is perhaps TRBD2 (6 bases). Germline CDR1 is KGHDR and CDR2 is SFDVKD. V was clipped by 6 bases and J by 8 bases, with 13 bases between them. CDR3 length: 13 amino acids. Here the CDR3 reads CATSHSSDDEQFF. The CDR3, as DNA: TGTGCCACCAGTCATTCTAGCGACGATGAGCAGTTCTTC.

This clonotype is categorized as medium-sized. The V call is TRBV10-3, the J call TRBJ1-1, with 7 nucleotides matching TRBD1. V dropped 3 bases and J dropped 3; count of bases not matched to a gene: 16. Per the germline V gene, CDR1 is ENHRY and CDR2 is SYGVKD. The CDR3 runs 18 residues. The CDR3 loop reads CAISDGQGDFGKDTEAFF. CDR3 sequence (DNA): TGTGCCATCAGTGACGGTCAGGGGGATTTCGGTAAGGACACTGAAGCTTTCTTT.

This clonotype ranks as large. The rearrangement links TRBV24-1 to TRBJ2-1; D tentatively fits TRBD1 or TRBD2 (6 bases each). Germline V CDR1 and CDR2: KGHDR, SFDVKD. CDR3 length equals 15 residues. Trimming pared 3 bases from V and 8 bases from J, leaving 16 bases between. CDR3 DNA: TGTGCCACCAGTGATGAGCCGGGGGCCTCGGATGAGCAGTTCTTC. This codes for CATSDEPGASDEQFF.

The chain links TRBV19 to TRBJ1-2; D gene unclear. Per the germline V gene, CDR1 is LNHDA and CDR2 is SQIVND (reference sequence). V was clipped by 1 base and J by 4 bases, with 13 bases between them. The CDR3 runs 15 residues. CDR3 in amino acids: CASSIARSSGYGYTF. The DNA for the CDR3 is TGTGCCAGTAGTATAGCAAGGTCATCGGGCTATGGCTACACCTTC.

This chain links TRBV5-1 with TRBJ2-3, with D perhaps given as TRBD1 or TRBD2 (5 bases each). CDR3 size: 12 residues. The germline V gene has CDR1 SGHRS and CDR2 YFSETQ. Trimming stripped 5 bases from V and 5 bases from J, with 9 bases between. The CDR3 DNA follows: TGCGCCAGCAGGACGGGGCTAGATACGCAGTATTTT. This encodes CASRTGLDTQYF.

This clonotype was detected many times. V gene TRBV4-1 combines with J gene TRBJ2-3; D might be TRBD1 (6 bases). V was trimmed by 2 bases and J by 0 bases, leaving 15 bases between them. Germline V gene data show CDR1 as MGHRA and CDR2 as YSYEKL. The CDR3 loop spans 17 amino acids. In DNA, the CDR3 is TGCGCCAGCAGCCAACAGGACAGCGACTTTAGCACAGATACGCAGTATTTT. It is translated as CASSQQDSDFSTDTQYF.

There are many counts of this clonotype. The rearrangement uses TRBV29-1 and TRBJ1-1; D gene unclear. Germline V gives CDR1 SQVTM, CDR2 ANQGSEA. V shed 6 bases and J shed 9 bases, with 20 bases lying between them. This CDR3 comprises 13 residues. In DNA form, the CDR3 reads TGCAGCGTAACCTTGGGCGGAGAATCTAAAGCTTTCTTT. It yields the protein CSVTLGGESKAFF.

V gene TRBV27 combines with J gene TRBJ1-1; TRBD1 is a possible D gene (5 bases). The CDR3 extends over 16 amino acids. Per the germline V gene, CDR1 is MNHEY and CDR2 is SMNVEV (reference sequence). Trimming removed 4 bases from V and 1 base from J, with 16 bases in between. The CDR3 spells CASSSPWGERNTEAFF. CDR3 DNA: TGTGCCAGCAGTTCGCCTTGGGGGGAAAGGAACACTGAAGCTTTCTTT.